Following are 16 T cell receptor beta chains from one sample sequenced in a study of cytomegalovirus exposure and HLA in healthy donors. Amplification used 60 Vbeta primers and 13 Jbeta primers. Sequencing used immunoSEQ multiplex PCR; TCRdb keeps in-frame clones, though not all of them. The sample lists 250,000 to 350,000 clones; roughly 85% were seen once. Sample: PBMCs. All receptors derive from a man aged 40-49 years in good health and CMV-seropositive.

V usage is TRBV28 and J usage is TRBJ2-3, with D possibly TRBD2 on 5 matching bases. In germline, CDR1 is MDHEN, CDR2 SYDVKM. The CDR3 is made up of 16 amino acids. Trimming removed 3 bases at V and 2 bases at J, with 15 bases between. CDR3 protein: CASSLFPAGFTDTQYF. The CDR3 region has the DNA TGTGCCAGCAGTTTGTTCCCTGCGGGCTTCACAGATACGCAGTATTTT.

The chain is built from TRBV4-2 and TRBJ2-1; 8 bases are a match to TRBD2. This CDR3 is built from 15 residues. Losses at the gene ends were 4 bases for V and 3 bases for J; bases not matched to a gene: 5. Germline-derived CDR1 and CDR2 are LGHNA and YNFKEQ. The CDR3 DNA reads TGTGCCAGCAGCCGATCCCGGGAGGGCTACAATGAGCAGTTCTTC. The encoded protein is CASSRSREGYNEQFF.

The V call is TRBV9, the J call TRBJ1-1; D is unresolved. This CDR3 is built from 15 residues. Germline CDR1 SGDLS, CDR2 YYNGEE. The V end was cut by 0 bases, the J end by 1 base, with 10 bases between. The CDR3 spells CASSVDGGQNTEAFF. The CDR3 DNA follows: TGTGCCAGCAGCGTAGACGGAGGGCAGAACACTGAAGCTTTCTTT.

The rearrangement joins TRBV18 to TRBJ2-2; perhaps TRBD1 as D (5 bases). This CDR3 spans 15 amino acids. Germline CDR1 reads KGHSH; CDR2 reads LQKENI. The V gene lost 3 bases and the J gene lost 1 base, with 9 bases spanning the gap. As DNA, the CDR3 is TGTGCCAGCTCACCGAGGCAGGGGAACACCGGGGAGCTGTTTTTT. This translates into CASSPRQGNTGELFF.

The V call is TRBV7-2, the J call TRBJ2-7; TRBD1 is a possible D gene (5 bases). Deletions cut 3 bases from V and 0 bases from J, with 12 bases between. Germline V gene data show CDR1 as SGHTA and CDR2 as FQGNSA. The CDR3 has 15 amino acids. CDR3 region: CASSFTGSSSYEQYF. In DNA form, the CDR3 reads TGTGCCAGCAGCTTCACAGGCTCCAGCTCCTACGAGCAGTACTTC.

A few counts support this clone. Other nucleotide sequences in the sample specify the same CDR3. The chain has TRBV28 and TRBJ2-3; D perhaps matches TRBD2 (5 bases). The CDR3 runs to 15 residues. The V gene's germline CDR1 is MDHEN and CDR2 SYDVKM. V was trimmed by 2 bases and J by 2 bases, leaving 11 bases between them. The CDR3 DNA reads TGTGCCAGCAGTTTACCCAGCGGCCTCACAGATACGCAGTATTTT. Translation gives CASSLPSGLTDTQYF.

The chain combines TRBV19 with TRBJ2-4; no clear D gene. V dropped 3 bases and J dropped 0 bases, with 9 bases sitting between them. This CDR3 is 15 amino acids long. Germline V lookup: CDR1 LNHDA, CDR2 SQIVND (reference sequence). CDR3 protein: CASSILPVAKNIQYF. CDR3 in DNA: TGTGCCAGTAGTATTCTTCCAGTAGCCAAAAACATTCAGTACTTC.

The chain is built from TRBV25-1 and TRBJ2-6; D is undetermined. Trimming stripped 4 bases from V and 0 bases from J, with 7 bases between. The germline V gene has CDR1 MGHDK and CDR2 SYGVNS. CDR3 length: 15 amino acids. This CDR3 is CASSVWSSGANVLTF. DNA of the CDR3: TGTGCCAGCAGTGTTTGGAGCTCTGGGGCCAACGTCCTGACTTTC.

This rearrangement joins TRBV11-2 to TRBJ2-1, with TRBD1 matching over 7 bases. The V and J ends lost 5 bases and 0 bases, in that order; junction bases with no gene match: 13. From germline, CDR1 is SGHAT and CDR2 FQNNGV. The CDR3 runs 18 residues. CDR3 DNA: TGTGCCAGCAGCGCGCCAGGGGGTAGCGCCAGCTCCTACAATGAGCAGTTCTTC. The encoded protein is CASSAPGGSASSYNEQFF. Full variable domain (outside the CDR3, taken from reference TRBV11-2 and TRBJ2-1): EAGVAQSPRYKIIEKRQSVAFWCNPISGHATLYWYQQILGQGPKLLIQFQNNGVVDDSQLPKDRFSAERLKGVDSTLKIQPAKLEDSAVYLCASSAPGGSASSYNEQFFGPGTRLTVL.

The rearrangement uses TRBV9 and TRBJ2-5; maybe TRBD1 (5 bases). The CDR3 is 12 amino acids. V shed 0 bases and J shed 5 bases, with 5 bases lying between them. CDR1 SGDLS and CDR2 YYNGEE come from the germline V gene. In DNA, the CDR3 is TGTGCCAGCAGCGTAGAGGGGGAGACCCAGTACTTC. Protein product: CASSVEGETQYF.

V usage is TRBV9 and J usage is TRBJ1-4, with TRBD1 identical over 12 bases. V was pared by 3 bases and J by 1 base, with 4 bases of the junction left unmatched. The CDR3 is made up of 17 amino acids. Germline assignment: CDR1 SGDLS and CDR2 YYNGEE. The DNA for the CDR3 is TGTGCCAGCAGCGAGGGGGACAGGGGGCGAACTAATGAAAAACTGTTTTTT. This translates into CASSEGDRGRTNEKLFF.

The chain is built from TRBV20-1 and TRBJ2-1; possibly TRBD2 for D (5 bases). CDR1 and CDR2 (germline): DFQATT, SNEGSKA (reference sequence). Trimming removed 6 bases at V and 9 bases at J, with 12 bases between. The CDR3 runs 11 residues. The CDR3: CSAPGLFEQFF. CDR3 DNA sequence: TGCAGTGCCCCTGGACTTTTTGAGCAGTTCTTC.

In its sample, this clone was seen a few times. V is TRBV21-1 and J is TRBJ2-7; the table's D call, TRBD1, was not checked against the DNA. TRBV21-1 is deemed a pseudogene. This CDR3 comprises 14 residues. The CDR3 loop is CASSRQGSSYEQYF. CDR3 sequence (DNA): TGTGCCAGCAGCCGACAGGGTAGCTCCTACGAGCAGTACTTC.

The genes are TRBV7-9 and TRBJ2-7, with D possibly being TRBD1 (6 bases). The CDR3 runs to 12 residues. V lost 1 base, J lost 7 bases, and 8 bases lay in between. CDR1 and CDR2 (germline): SEHNR, FQNEAQ (reference sequence). CDR3 sequence: CASSLDDREQYF. The CDR3 DNA sequence: TGTGCCAGCAGCTTAGACGACAGGGAGCAGTACTTC. The whole variable domain, remainder taken from reference TRBV7-9 and TRBJ2-7, is DTGVSQNPRHKITKRGQNVTFRCDPISEHNRLYWYRQTLGQGPEFLTYFQNEAQLEKSRLLSDRFSAERPKGSFSTLEIQRTEQGDSAMYLCASSLDDREQYFGPGTRLTVT.

This chain links TRBV7-9 with TRBJ2-2, with 10 bases aligning to TRBD2. The germline gives CDR1 SEHNR, CDR2 FQNEAQ (reference sequence). CDR3 size: 17 residues. The V segment lost 0 bases and the J segment 4 bases; nucleotides outside the gene matches: 5. In nucleotides, the CDR3 is TGTGCCAGCAGCTTAGCTCTAGCGGGAGTAGGCACCGGGGAGCTGTTTTTT. Protein product: CASSLALAGVGTGELFF.

The chain uses TRBV5-1 and TRBJ1-2; D is unresolved. Trimming took off 4 bases at V and 4 bases at J, with 11 bases between the two ends. Germline values: CDR1 SGHRS, CDR2 YFSETQ. The CDR3 is 13 amino acids. In DNA form, the CDR3 reads TGCGCCAGCAGCCCGGGAGGTTTCTATGGCTACACCTTC. It codes for CASSPGGFYGYTF.